This TCR beta chain stems from a study of blood T cell dynamics during melanoma immunotherapy. Study-wide results and caveats: Disease-control patients' PBMC repertoires became either more clonal or more diverse at W3. Whether repertoire-driving clones were melanoma-specific could not be determined.

Sequenced by immunoSEQ multiplex PCR; TCRdb stores in-frame clones only, minus some. The repertoire consists of 8,000 or so clones, with approximately 85% occurring once and the leading ten covering roughly 4%. This clone was observed a few times. Its antigen is undetermined. The sample's time point: week 3, after first cycle of checkpoint inhibitor. Patients had no prior systemic cancer treatment, immunosuppressants or other active cancers. CDR3 length equals 15 residues. V dropped 8 bases and J dropped 6 bases, with 22 bases sitting between them. Germline CDR1 and CDR2: WNHNN and SYGVQD (reference sequence).

Sequencing was performed on blood, taken from a patient treated with checkpoint blockade. This clonotype was obtained from a human donor with melanoma. The chain is built from TRBV10-1 and TRBJ1-2; D may be TRBD1 (6 bases). CDR3 region: CASRRQAGRGNGYTF. In nucleotides, the CDR3 is TGCGCCAGCCGCCGGCAGGCAGGGAGGGGGAATGGCTACACCTTC.